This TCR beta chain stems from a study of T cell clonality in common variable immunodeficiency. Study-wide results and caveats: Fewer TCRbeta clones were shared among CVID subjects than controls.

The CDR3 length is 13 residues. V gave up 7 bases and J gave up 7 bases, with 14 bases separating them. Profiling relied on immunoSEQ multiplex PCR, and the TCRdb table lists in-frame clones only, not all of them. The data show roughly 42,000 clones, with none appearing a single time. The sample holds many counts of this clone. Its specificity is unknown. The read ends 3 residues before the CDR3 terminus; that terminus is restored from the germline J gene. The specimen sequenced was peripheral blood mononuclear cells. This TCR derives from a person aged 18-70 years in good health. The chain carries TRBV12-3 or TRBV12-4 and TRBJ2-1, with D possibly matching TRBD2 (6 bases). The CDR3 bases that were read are TGTGCCAGCACCCGGAGGGCCGGAAATGAG. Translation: CASTRRAGNE. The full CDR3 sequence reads CASTRRAGNEQFF.